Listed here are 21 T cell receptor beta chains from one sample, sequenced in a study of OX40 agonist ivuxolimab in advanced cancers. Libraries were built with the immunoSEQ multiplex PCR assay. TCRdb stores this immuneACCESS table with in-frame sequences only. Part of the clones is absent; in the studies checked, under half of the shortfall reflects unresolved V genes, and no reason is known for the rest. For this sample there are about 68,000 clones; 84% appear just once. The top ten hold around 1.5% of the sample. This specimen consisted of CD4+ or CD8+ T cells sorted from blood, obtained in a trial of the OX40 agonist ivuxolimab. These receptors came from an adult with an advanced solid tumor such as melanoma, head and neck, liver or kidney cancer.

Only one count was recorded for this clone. The CDR3 coding sequence is TGTGCCAGCAGTGACTTTGGGAGATACAATGAGCAGTTCTTC. This encodes CASSDFGRYNEQFF. The chain combines TRBV25-1 with TRBJ2-1, with D perhaps matching TRBD2 (5 bases). Between the trimmed V and J ends, which lost 3 bases and 4 bases, there was a span of 10 bases. The CDR3 is 14 amino acids. The germline V gene encodes CDR1 MGHDK and CDR2 SYGVNS.

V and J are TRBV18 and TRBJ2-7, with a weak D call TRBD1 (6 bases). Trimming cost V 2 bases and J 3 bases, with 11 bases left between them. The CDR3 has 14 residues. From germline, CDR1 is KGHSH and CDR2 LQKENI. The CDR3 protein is CASSPAGVNYEQYF. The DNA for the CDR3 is TGTGCCAGCTCACCAGCAGGGGTGAACTACGAGCAGTACTTC. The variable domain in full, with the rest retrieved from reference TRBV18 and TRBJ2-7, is NAGVMQNPRHLVRRRGQEARLRCSPMKGHSHVYWYRQLPEEGLKFMVYLQKENIIDESGMPKERFSAEFPKEGPSILRIQQVVRGDSAAYFCASSPAGVNYEQYFGPGTRLTVT.

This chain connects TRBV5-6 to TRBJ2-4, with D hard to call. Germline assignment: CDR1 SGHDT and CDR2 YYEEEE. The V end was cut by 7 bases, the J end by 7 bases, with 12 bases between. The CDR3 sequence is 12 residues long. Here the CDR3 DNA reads TGTGCCAGCGGTCTTCTCCAGAACATTCAGTACTTC. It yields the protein CASGLLQNIQYF. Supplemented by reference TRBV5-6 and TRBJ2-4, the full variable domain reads DAGVTQSPTHLIKTRGQQVTLRCSPKSGHDTVSWYQQALGQGPQFIFQYYEEEERQRGNFPDRFSGHQFPNYSSELNVNALLLGDSALYLCASGLLQNIQYFGAGTRLSVL.

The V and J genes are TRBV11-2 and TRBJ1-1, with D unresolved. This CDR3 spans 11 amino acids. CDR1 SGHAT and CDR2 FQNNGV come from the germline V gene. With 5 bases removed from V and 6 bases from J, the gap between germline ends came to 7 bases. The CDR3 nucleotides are TGTGCCAGCAGCCTGACTTCTGAAGCTTTCTTT. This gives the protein CASSLTSEAFF.

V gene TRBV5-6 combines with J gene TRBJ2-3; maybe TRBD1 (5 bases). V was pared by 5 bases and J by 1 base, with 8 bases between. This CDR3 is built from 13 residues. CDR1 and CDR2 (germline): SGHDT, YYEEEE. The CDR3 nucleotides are TGTGCCAGCAGTAAGACAGGCACAGATACGCAGTATTTT. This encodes CASSKTGTDTQYF.

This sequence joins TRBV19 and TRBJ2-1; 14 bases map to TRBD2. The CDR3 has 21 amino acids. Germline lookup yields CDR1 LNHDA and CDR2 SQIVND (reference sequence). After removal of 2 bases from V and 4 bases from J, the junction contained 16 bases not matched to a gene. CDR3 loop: CASSIRGPGLAGEGGYNEQFF. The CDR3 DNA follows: TGTGCCAGTAGTATAAGGGGGCCGGGACTAGCGGGAGAAGGCGGATACAATGAGCAGTTCTTC.

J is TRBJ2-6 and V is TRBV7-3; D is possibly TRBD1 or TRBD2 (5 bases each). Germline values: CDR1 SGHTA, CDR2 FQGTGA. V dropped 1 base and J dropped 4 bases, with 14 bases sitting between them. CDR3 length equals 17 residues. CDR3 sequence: CASSLSGTTPGANVLTF. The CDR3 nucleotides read TGTGCCAGCAGCTTAAGTGGGACCACCCCCGGGGCCAACGTCCTGACTTTC. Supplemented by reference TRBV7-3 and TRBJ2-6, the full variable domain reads GAGVSQTPSNKVTEKGKYVELRCDPISGHTALYWYRQSLGQGPEFLIYFQGTGAADDSGLPNDRFFAVRPEGSVSTLKIQRTERGDSAVYLCASSLSGTTPGANVLTFGAGSRLTVL.

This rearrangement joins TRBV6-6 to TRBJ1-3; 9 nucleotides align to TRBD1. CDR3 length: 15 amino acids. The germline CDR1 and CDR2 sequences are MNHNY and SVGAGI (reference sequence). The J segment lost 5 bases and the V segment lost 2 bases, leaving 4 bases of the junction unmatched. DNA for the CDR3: TGTGCCAGCAGTTACCCCGGACAGGGGCGAAACACCATATATTTT. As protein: CASSYPGQGRNTIYF.

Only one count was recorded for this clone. In nucleotides, the CDR3 is TGTGCCAGCAGTCGGAACAGGGTCTCCTACGAGCAGTACTTC. This sequence encodes CASSRNRVSYEQYF. The rearrangement links TRBV27 to TRBJ2-7; tentative D call: TRBD1 (6 bases). The CDR3 contains 14 residues. Trimming took 5 bases from V and 0 from J, leaving 11 bases between them. Germline V CDR1 and CDR2: MNHEY, SMNVEV (reference sequence).

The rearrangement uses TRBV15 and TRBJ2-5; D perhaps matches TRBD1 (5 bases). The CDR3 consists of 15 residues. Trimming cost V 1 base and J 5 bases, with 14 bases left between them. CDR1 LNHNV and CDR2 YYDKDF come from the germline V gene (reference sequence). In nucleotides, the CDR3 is TGTGCCACCAGCAGAGCAAGGGGAAGGAGCGAGACCCAGTACTTC. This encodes CATSRARGRSETQYF.

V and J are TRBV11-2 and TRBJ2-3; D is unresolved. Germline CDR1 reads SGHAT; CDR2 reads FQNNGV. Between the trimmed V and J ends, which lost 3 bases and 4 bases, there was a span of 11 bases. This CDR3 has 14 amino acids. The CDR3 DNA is TGTGCCAGCAGCTTTGATAGTGGGGCAGATACGCAGTATTTT. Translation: CASSFDSGADTQYF. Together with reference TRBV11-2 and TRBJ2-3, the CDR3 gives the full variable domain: EAGVAQSPRYKIIEKRQSVAFWCNPISGHATLYWYQQILGQGPKLLIQFQNNGVVDDSQLPKDRFSAERLKGVDSTLKIQPAKLEDSAVYLCASSFDSGADTQYFGPGTRLTVL.

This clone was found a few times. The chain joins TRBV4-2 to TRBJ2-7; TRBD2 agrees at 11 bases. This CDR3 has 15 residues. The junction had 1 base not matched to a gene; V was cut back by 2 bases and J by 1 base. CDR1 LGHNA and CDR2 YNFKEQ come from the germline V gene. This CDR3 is CASSQTSGSSYEQYF. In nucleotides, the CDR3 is TGTGCCAGCAGCCAAACTAGCGGGAGTTCCTACGAGCAGTACTTC.

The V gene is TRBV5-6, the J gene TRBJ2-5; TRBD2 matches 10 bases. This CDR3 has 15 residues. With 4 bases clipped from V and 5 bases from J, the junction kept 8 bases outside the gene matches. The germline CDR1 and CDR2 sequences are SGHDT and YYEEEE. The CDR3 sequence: CASSQSLAGEETQYF. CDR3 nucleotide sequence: TGTGCCAGCAGCCAATCCCTAGCGGGAGAGGAGACCCAGTACTTC.

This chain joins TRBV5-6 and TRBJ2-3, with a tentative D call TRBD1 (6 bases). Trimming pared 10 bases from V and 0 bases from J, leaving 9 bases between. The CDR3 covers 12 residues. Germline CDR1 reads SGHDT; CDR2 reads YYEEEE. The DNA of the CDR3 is TGTGCCTCAGGACAGAGCACAGATACGCAGTATTTT. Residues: CASGQSTDTQYF.

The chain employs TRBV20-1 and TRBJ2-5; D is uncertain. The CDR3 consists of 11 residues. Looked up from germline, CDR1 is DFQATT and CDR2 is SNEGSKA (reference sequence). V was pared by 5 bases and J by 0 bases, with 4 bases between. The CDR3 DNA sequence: TGCAGTGCTCAAAACCAAGAGACCCAGTACTTC. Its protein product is CSAQNQETQYF.

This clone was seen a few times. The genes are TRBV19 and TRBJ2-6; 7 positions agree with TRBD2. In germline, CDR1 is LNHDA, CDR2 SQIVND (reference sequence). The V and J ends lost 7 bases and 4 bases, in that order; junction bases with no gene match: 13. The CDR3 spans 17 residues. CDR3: CASTSGVLYSGANVLTF. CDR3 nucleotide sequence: TGTGCCAGTACGAGCGGGGTCCTCTATTCAGGGGCCAACGTCCTGACTTTC.

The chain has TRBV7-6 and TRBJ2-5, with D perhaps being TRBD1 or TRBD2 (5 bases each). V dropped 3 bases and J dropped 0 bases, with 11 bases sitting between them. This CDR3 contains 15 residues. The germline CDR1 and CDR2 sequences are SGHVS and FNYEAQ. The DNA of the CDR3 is TGTGCCAGCAGCTTCGAATGGGGACACCAAGAGACCCAGTACTTC. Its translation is CASSFEWGHQETQYF.

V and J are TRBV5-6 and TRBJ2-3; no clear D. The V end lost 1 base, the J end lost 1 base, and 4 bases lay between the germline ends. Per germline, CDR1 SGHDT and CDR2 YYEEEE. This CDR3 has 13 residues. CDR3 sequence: CASSLKGTDTQYF. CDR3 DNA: TGTGCCAGCAGCTTGAAGGGCACAGATACGCAGTATTTT.

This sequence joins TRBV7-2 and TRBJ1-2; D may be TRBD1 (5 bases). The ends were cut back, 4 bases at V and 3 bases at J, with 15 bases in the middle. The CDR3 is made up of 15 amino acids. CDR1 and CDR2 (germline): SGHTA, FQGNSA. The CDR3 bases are TGTGCCAGCAGCTCCGTGGGGACGGCCTACTATGGCTACACCTTC. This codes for CASSSVGTAYYGYTF.

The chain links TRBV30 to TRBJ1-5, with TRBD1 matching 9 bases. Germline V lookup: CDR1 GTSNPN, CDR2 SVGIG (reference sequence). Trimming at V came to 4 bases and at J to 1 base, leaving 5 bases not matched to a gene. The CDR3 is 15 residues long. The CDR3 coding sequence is TGTGCCTGGATGGGACAGGGAGTAAGCAATCAGCCCCAGCATTTT. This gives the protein CAWMGQGVSNQPQHF.

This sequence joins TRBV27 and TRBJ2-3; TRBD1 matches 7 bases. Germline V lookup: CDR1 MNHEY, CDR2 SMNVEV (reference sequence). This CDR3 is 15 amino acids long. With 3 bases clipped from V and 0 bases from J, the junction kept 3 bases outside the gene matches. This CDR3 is CASSFWGQSTDTQYF. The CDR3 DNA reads TGTGCCAGCAGTTTTTGGGGACAGAGCACAGATACGCAGTATTTT.